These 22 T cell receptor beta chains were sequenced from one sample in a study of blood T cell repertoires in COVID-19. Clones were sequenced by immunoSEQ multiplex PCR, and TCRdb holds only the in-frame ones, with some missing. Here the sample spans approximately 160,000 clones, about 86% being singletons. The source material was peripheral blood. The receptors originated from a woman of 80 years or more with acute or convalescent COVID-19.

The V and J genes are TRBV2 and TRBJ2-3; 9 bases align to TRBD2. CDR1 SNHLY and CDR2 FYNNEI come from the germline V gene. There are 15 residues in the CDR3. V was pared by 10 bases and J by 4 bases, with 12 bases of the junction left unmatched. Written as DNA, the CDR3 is TGTGCCACAAAAACCCAAGCGGGGGGTGCAGATACGCAGTATTTT. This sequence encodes CATKTQAGGADTQYF.

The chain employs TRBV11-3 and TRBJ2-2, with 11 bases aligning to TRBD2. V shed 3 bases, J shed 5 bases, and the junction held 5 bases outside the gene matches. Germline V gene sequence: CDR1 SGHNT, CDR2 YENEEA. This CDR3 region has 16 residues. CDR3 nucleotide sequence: TGTGCCAGCAGCTTCAGACTAGCGGGGATTACCGGGGAGCTGTTTTTT. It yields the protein CASSFRLAGITGELFF.

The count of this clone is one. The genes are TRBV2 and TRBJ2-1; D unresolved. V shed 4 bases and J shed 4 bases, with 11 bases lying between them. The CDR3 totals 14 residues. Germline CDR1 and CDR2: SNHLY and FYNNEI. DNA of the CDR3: TGTGCCAGCAGTGGCTCGCAGGCATACAATGAGCAGTTCTTC. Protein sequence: CASSGSQAYNEQFF.

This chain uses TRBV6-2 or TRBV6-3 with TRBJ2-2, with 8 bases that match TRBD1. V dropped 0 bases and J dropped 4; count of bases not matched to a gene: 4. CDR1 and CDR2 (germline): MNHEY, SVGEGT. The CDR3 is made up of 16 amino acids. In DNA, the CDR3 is TGTGCCAGCAGTTACTCGACAGGGGCGAGCACCGGGGAGCTGTTTTTT. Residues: CASSYSTGASTGELFF.

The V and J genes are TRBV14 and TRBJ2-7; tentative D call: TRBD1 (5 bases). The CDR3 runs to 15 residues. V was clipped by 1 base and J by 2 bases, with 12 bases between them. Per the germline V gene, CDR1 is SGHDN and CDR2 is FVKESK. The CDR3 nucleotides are TGTGCCAGCAGCCAAGGACAGTCCCCTACCTACGAGCAGTACTTC. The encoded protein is CASSQGQSPTYEQYF.

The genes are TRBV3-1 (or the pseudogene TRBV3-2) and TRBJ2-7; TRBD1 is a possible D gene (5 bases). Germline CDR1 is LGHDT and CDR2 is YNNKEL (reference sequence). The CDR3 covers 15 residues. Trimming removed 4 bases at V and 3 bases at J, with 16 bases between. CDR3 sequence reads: CASSRGGQGSYEQYF. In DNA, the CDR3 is TGTGCCAGCAGCCGGGGTGGGCAGGGAAGCTACGAGCAGTACTTC.

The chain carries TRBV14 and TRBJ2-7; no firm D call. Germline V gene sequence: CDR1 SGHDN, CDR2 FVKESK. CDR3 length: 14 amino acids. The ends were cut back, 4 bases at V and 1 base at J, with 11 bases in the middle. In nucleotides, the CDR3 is TGTGCCAGCAGCCGACTTGATAGGTCCTACGAGCAGTACTTC. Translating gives CASSRLDRSYEQYF.

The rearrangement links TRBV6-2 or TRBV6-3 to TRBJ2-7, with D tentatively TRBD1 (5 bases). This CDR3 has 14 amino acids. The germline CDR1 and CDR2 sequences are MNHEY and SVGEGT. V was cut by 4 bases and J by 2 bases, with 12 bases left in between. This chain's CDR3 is CASSSTTVTYEQYF. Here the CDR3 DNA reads TGTGCCAGCAGTTCGACGACAGTAACCTACGAGCAGTACTTC.

CDR3 sequence reads: CASTEQMGQPQHF. The CDR3 DNA reads TGTGCCAGCACCGAGCAGATGGGCCAGCCCCAGCATTTT. The chain combines TRBV7-2 with TRBJ1-5; D unclear. The V gene lost 7 bases and the J gene lost 7 bases, with 14 bases spanning the gap. Germline lookup yields CDR1 SGHTA and CDR2 FQGNSA. The CDR3 spans 13 residues.

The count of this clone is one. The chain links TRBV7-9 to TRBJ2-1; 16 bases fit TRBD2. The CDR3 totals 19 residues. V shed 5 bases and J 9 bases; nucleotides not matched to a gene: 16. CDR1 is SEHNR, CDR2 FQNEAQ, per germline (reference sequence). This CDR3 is CASSRKPGLAGGRRSEQFF. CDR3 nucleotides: TGTGCCAGCAGCCGTAAACCGGGACTAGCGGGAGGGAGGCGGAGTGAGCAGTTCTTC. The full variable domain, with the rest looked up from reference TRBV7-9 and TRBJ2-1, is DTGVSQNPRHKITKRGQNVTFRCDPISEHNRLYWYRQTLGQGPEFLTYFQNEAQLEKSRLLSDRFSAERPKGSFSTLEIQRTEQGDSAMYLCASSRKPGLAGGRRSEQFFGPGTRLTVL.

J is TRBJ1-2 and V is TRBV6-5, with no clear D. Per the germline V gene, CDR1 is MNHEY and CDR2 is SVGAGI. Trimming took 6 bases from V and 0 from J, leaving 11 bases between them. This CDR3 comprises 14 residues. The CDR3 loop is CASRSPTANYGYTF. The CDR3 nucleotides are TGTGCCAGCAGATCGCCTACAGCTAACTATGGCTACACCTTC.

For the CDR3, the DNA is TGCAGTGCTGGACAGGGTACTGAAGCTTTCTTT. Its translation is CSAGQGTEAFF. The chain uses TRBV20-1 and TRBJ1-1, with 8 bases fitting TRBD1. The CDR3 is 11 amino acids. Germline CDR1 DFQATT, CDR2 SNEGSKA (reference sequence). With 5 bases clipped from V and 5 bases from J, the junction kept 1 base outside the gene matches.

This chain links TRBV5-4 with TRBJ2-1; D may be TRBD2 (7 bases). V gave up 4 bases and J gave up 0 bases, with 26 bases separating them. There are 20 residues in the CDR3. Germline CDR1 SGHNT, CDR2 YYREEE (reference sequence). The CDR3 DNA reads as TGTGCCAGCAGCCCCAGGGGTGAGCGGGAAGGGCTTAGCTCCTACAATGAGCAGTTCTTC. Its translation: CASSPRGEREGLSSYNEQFF. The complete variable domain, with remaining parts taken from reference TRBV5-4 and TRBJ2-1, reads ETGVTQSPTHLIKTRGQQVTLRCSSQSGHNTVSWYQQALGQGPQFIFQYYREEENGRGNFPPRFSGLQFPNYSSELNVNALELDDSALYLCASSPRGEREGLSSYNEQFFGPGTRLTVL.

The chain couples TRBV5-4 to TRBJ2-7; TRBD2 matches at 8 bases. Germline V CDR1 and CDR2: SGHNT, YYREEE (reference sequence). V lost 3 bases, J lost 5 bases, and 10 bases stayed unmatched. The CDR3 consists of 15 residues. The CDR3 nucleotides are TGTGCCAGCAGCTCCTGGGTAGCGGGAACGGACGAGCAGTACTTC. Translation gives CASSSWVAGTDEQYF.

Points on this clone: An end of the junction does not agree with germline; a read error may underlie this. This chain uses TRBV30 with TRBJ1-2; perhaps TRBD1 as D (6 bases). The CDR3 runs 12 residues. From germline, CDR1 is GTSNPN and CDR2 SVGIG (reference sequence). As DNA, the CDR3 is TGTGCCTGGACGACAGGTCCCTATAGCTACACCTTC. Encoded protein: CAWTTGPYSYTF.

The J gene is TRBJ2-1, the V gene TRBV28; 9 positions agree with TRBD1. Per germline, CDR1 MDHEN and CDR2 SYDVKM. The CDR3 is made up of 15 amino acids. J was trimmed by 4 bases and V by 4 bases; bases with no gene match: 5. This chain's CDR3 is CASSSQDRGYNEQFF. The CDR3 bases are TGTGCCAGCAGTTCACAGGACAGGGGATACAATGAGCAGTTCTTC.

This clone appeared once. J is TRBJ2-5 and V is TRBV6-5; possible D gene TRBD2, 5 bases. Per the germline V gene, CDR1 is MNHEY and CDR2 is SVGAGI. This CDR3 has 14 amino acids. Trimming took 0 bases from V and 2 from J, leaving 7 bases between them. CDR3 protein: CASSYSSGQETQYF. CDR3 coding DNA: TGTGCCAGCAGTTACTCGAGCGGACAAGAGACCCAGTACTTC.

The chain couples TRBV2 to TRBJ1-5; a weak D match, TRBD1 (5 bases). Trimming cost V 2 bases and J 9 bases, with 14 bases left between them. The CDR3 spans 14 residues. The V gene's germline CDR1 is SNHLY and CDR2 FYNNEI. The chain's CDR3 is CASSERGGFGPQHF. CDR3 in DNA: TGTGCCAGCAGTGAAAGGGGAGGGTTCGGGCCCCAGCATTTT.

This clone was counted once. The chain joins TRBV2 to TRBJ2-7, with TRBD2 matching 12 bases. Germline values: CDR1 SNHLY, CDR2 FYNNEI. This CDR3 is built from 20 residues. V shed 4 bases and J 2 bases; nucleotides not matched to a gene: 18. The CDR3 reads CASSAWGNLAGGSIPYEQYF. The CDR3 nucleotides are TGTGCCAGCAGTGCCTGGGGAAATCTAGCGGGGGGGTCAATTCCCTACGAGCAGTACTTC.

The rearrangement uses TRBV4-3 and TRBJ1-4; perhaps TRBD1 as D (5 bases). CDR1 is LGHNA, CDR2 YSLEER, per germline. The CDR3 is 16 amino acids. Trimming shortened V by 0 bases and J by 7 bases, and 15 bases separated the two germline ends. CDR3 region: CASSQDRGEAGEKLFF. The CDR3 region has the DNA TGCGCCAGCAGCCAAGATCGGGGGGAGGCTGGTGAAAAACTGTTTTTT.

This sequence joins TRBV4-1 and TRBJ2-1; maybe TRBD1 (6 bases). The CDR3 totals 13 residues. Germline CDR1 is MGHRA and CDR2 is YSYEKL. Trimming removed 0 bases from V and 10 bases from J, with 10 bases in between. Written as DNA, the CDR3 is TGCGCCAGCAGCCAAGATCCTGGGACAGAGCAGTTCTTC. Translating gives CASSQDPGTEQFF.

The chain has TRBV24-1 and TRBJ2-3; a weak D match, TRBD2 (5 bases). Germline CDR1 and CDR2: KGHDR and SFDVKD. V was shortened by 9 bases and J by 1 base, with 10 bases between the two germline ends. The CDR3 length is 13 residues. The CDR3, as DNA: TGTGCCACCCAGCAGGAGGGCACAGATACGCAGTATTTT. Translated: CATQQEGTDTQYF.